This TCR beta chain was sequenced for a study of sequential checkpoint blockade in melanoma (dated by TCRdb to between 2018 and 2021). About the study as a whole: Patients were assigned by 1:1 randomization to either first-line nivolumab followed by ipilimumab (arm A) or ipilimumab followed by nivolumab (arm B). Both trial sequences were followed by maintenance nivolumab.

What this sample's treatment or condition label stands for: randomized to nivolumab then ipilimumab (arm A) or the reverse (arm B). No trial patient had received prior DNA-damaging chemotherapy. Live CD3+CD8+ cells negative for CD19 and CD56 were sorted from thawed PBMCs on a FACS Aria II flow cytometer. Samples came from patients with melanoma in CheckMate 064, a randomized, open-label phase II trial of sequential checkpoint blockade. Peripheral blood mononuclear cells were obtained through leukapheresis, purified using Ficoll-Paque, and frozen in human serum containing around 9.6% DMSO. Immediately after sorting, the purity of the sorted blood CD3+CD8+ cells was confirmed to be >95%, and DNA was then extracted. Unmatched junction bases come to 4, with V trimmed by 0 bases and J by 2 bases. CDR1 and CDR2, looked up from the germline V gene, are LGHNA and YSLEER. Taken from cysteine to phenylalanine, the CDR3 has 17 residues. Just CDR3 DNA is preserved here, 51 bases in frame from base 1.

For this clone: The antigen it recognizes is unknown. No base quality information exists; no much larger clone differs at one position.

The immunoSEQ Assay was used to immunosequence TCRbeta CDR3 regions from genomic DNA. Prior to high-throughput sequencing, genomic DNA was amplified by bias-controlled multiplex PCR. The source study handled its data this way. To quantify the absolute abundance of each unique TCRbeta CDR3 region, the sequences were collapsed and filtered. Clonality, defined as 1 minus Pielou's evenness, was calculated using only productive rearrangements. A previously published method was used to identify clones with significantly greater frequencies in on-treatment samples than in baseline samples. Sourced from immuneACCESS, this table was stored by TCRdb with only in-frame sequences that have V and J called. A share of the clones is absent; for the studies checked, an unresolved V gene accounts for under half, and the remainder has no known explanation. The V and J calls and clone size are taken from that table; D and trimming were inferred from the DNA. Within this sample are over 10,000 clones, with approximately 60% of them counted one time only. The top ten clones comprise about 25% of the sample.

The research as a whole found: The response-prediction model combining TCR metrics and mutation burden needs validation in larger, independent patient cohorts.

Recombination joined TRBV4-3 with TRBJ2-2, and 9 junction bases match TRBD2. The receptor comes from a human donor with melanoma. Here the sequenced sample was CD8+ T cells sorted from blood (inferred from file names), taken from a patient given nivolumab and ipilimumab in sequence. The DNA is as follows: TGCGCCAGCAGCCAAGAACGTAGCGGGGGAAACACCGGGGAGCTGTTTTTT. It encodes CASSQERSGGNTGELFF.